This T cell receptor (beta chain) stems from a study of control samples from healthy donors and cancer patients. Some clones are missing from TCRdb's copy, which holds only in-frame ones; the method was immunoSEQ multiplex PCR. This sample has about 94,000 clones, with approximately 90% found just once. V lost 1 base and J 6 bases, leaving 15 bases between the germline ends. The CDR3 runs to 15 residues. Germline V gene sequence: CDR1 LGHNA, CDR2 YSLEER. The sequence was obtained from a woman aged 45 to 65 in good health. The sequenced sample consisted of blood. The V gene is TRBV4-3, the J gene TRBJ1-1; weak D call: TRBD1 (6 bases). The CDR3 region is CASSQVGGRPSEAFF. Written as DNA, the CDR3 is TGCGCCAGCAGCCAAGTCGGGGGGCGGCCTTCTGAAGCTTTCTTT.